These 23 T cell receptor beta chains originate from one sample sequenced in a study of cytomegalovirus exposure and HLA in healthy donors. Vbeta (60) and Jbeta (13) primers were used in the PCR. TCRdb's copy holds only in-frame clones and misses some; the assay was immunoSEQ multiplex PCR. The top ten clones hold less than 10% of a sample with 60,000 to 90,000 clones, approximately 70% of them seen once. Sequences were obtained from PBMCs. Receptors originate from a woman aged 50 to 60 in good health and CMV-seropositive.

The rearrangement joins TRBV7-9 to TRBJ1-5, with no clear D. The ends were cut back, 0 bases at V and 5 bases at J, with 8 bases in the middle. Germline V CDR1 and CDR2: SEHNR, FQNEAQ (reference sequence). There are 14 residues in the CDR3. CDR3 DNA: TGTGCCAGCAGCTTAGCGAGGCCAGATCAGCCCCAGCATTTT. Translated, it gives CASSLARPDQPQHF.

The chain has TRBV29-1 and TRBJ2-7; D gene ambiguous. The CDR3 is made up of 14 amino acids. V lost 2 bases and J 2 bases, leaving 13 bases between the germline ends. Germline V gene lookup returns CDR1 SQVTM and CDR2 ANQGSEA. This CDR3 is CSVESSFGPYEQYF. CDR3 DNA: TGCAGCGTTGAAAGCTCTTTTGGGCCCTACGAGCAGTACTTC.

The chain links TRBV7-3 to TRBJ2-5, with no clear D. The DNA end favors TRBJ2-7, so the J call may be wrong. The CDR3 sequence is 16 residues long. Germline V gene sequence: CDR1 SGHTA, CDR2 FQGTGA. The CDR3 DNA follows: TGTGCCAGCAGCCCCCCCCCAAGACATTATACCTACGAGCAGTACTTC. Translating it yields CASSPPPRHYTYEQYF.

The chain uses TRBV13 and TRBJ2-5; D unresolved. The CDR3 totals 13 residues. Trimming pared 5 bases from V and 2 bases from J, leaving 9 bases between. Germline CDR1 and CDR2: PRHDT and FYEKMQ (reference sequence). The CDR3 nucleotides read TGTGCCAGCAGCCCCCCGTTTCAAGAGACCCAGTACTTC. Protein: CASSPPFQETQYF.

The chain employs TRBV28 and TRBJ2-7; 9 bases fit TRBD1. The V segment lost 6 bases and the J segment 3 bases; nucleotides outside the gene matches: 6. Germline CDR1 and CDR2: MDHEN and SYDVKM. There are 14 residues in the CDR3. For the CDR3, the DNA is TGTGCCAGCAGACAACAGGGGGCCCTCTACGAGCAGTACTTC. Translating gives CASRQQGALYEQYF.

This clone was observed once. V usage is TRBV27 and J usage is TRBJ2-1, with 14 bases lining up with TRBD2. The J segment lost 9 bases and the V segment lost 6 bases, leaving 7 bases of the junction unmatched. Germline CDR1 and CDR2: MNHEY and SMNVEV (reference sequence). The CDR3 totals 15 residues. The CDR3 DNA follows: TGTGCCAGCAGAGGGGGACTAGCGGGAGTCGGTGAGCAGTTCTTC. Its protein product is CASRGGLAGVGEQFF.

J is TRBJ1-2 and V is TRBV19; D is perhaps TRBD1 (5 bases). CDR3 length: 13 residues. V lost 0 bases and J lost 3, with 5 bases in between. The germline gives CDR1 LNHDA, CDR2 SQIVND (reference sequence). DNA for the CDR3: TGTGCCAGTAGTATAGAAGGGGACTATGGCTACACCTTC. It is translated as CASSIEGDYGYTF.

The genes are TRBV7-2 and TRBJ2-7; TRBD1 aligns across 7 bases. Looked up from germline, CDR1 is SGHTA and CDR2 is FQGNSA. Unmatched junction bases numbered 13, after V lost 1 base and J lost 7 bases. The CDR3 totals 16 residues. CDR3 sequence reads: CASSLVAGRQGGEQYF. CDR3 sequence (DNA): TGTGCCAGCAGCTTAGTAGCCGGACGACAGGGCGGAGAGCAGTACTTC. The entire variable domain, with the rest obtained from reference TRBV7-2 and TRBJ2-7, is as follows: GAGVSQSPSNKVTEKGKDVELRCDPISGHTALYWYRQSLGQGLEFLIYFQGNSAPDKSGLPSDRFSAERTGGSVSTLTIQRTQQEDSAVYLCASSLVAGRQGGEQYFGPGTRLTVT.

V is TRBV4-2 and J is TRBJ2-7; TRBD2 agrees at 9 bases. The CDR3 is made up of 15 amino acids. V dropped 6 bases and J dropped 2; count of bases not matched to a gene: 8. CDR1 and CDR2 (germline): LGHNA, YNFKEQ. The chain's CDR3 is CASSILAGLTYEQYF. Here the CDR3 DNA reads TGTGCCAGCAGTATCCTAGCGGGACTAACCTACGAGCAGTACTTC.

CDR3 bases: TGTGCCAGCTCACCAGGTAGCGGTGGCACTGAAGCTTTCTTT. Translating gives CASSPGSGGTEAFF. This chain links TRBV18 with TRBJ1-1; D remains unclear. CDR1 and CDR2 (germline): KGHSH, LQKENI. This CDR3 has 14 amino acids. V was clipped by 2 bases and J by 4 bases, with 11 bases between them.

The gene calls are TRBV4-1 and TRBJ1-5; 7 bases line up with TRBD1. The V and J ends lost 4 bases and 2 bases, in that order; junction bases with no gene match: 5. Germline V gene sequence: CDR1 MGHRA, CDR2 YSYEKL. The length of the CDR3 is 15 residues. The CDR3 coding sequence is TGCGCCAGCAGCCTTCAGGGGGATGGCAATCAGCCCCAGCATTTT. Residues: CASSLQGDGNQPQHF.

In nucleotides, the CDR3 is TGTGCCAGCAGCCAGGCTCAAGGGGCCCAGTACTTC. It specifies CASSQAQGAQYF. V is TRBV7-3 and J is TRBJ2-5; tentatively, D is TRBD1 (5 bases). V was clipped by 5 bases and J by 9 bases, with 13 bases between them. The germline V gene encodes CDR1 SGHTA and CDR2 FQGTGA. This CDR3 has 12 residues.

V gene TRBV16 combines with J gene TRBJ2-1, with 11 bases identical to TRBD2. CDR3 length equals 16 residues. J was trimmed by 0 bases and V by 4 bases; bases with no gene match: 2. Germline V CDR1 and CDR2: KGHSY, FQNENV. The CDR3 loop reads CASSLLAGASYNEQFF. The CDR3 DNA follows: TGTGCCAGCAGCCTACTAGCGGGGGCCTCCTACAATGAGCAGTTCTTC. Using reference TRBV16 and TRBJ2-1 for the parts outside the CDR3, the full variable domain is GEEVAQTPKHLVRGEGQKAKLYCAPIKGHSYVFWYQQVLKNEFKFLISFQNENVFDETGMPKERFSAKCLPNSPCSLEIQATKLEDSAVYFCASSLLAGASYNEQFFGPGTRLTVL.

The chain recombines TRBV7-2 with TRBJ1-4, with 7 nucleotides matching TRBD1. There are 17 residues in the CDR3. Germline V lookup: CDR1 SGHTA, CDR2 FQGNSA. The J segment lost 0 bases and the V segment lost 1 base, leaving 5 bases of the junction unmatched. The CDR3 coding sequence is TGTGCCAGCAGCTTAGGACAGGGAACCGCAACTAATGAAAAACTGTTTTTT. This translates into CASSLGQGTATNEKLFF.

The V gene is TRBV28, the J gene TRBJ2-7; 15 positions agree with TRBD2. The CDR3 spans 16 residues. With 5 bases clipped from V and 7 bases from J, the junction kept 9 bases outside the gene matches. CDR1 and CDR2 from the germline V gene are MDHEN and SYDVKM. CDR3 DNA sequence: TGTGCCAGCAGTGAGACCGGGACTAGCGGGAGGTGGGAGCAGTACTTC. This encodes CASSETGTSGRWEQYF. Combining the CDR3 with reference TRBV28 and TRBJ2-7 gives the whole variable domain DVKVTQSSRYLVKRTGEKVFLECVQDMDHENMFWYRQDPGLGLRLIYFSYDVKMKEKGDIPEGYSVSREKKERFSLILESASTNQTSMYLCASSETGTSGRWEQYFGPGTRLTVT.

V gene TRBV27 combines with J gene TRBJ2-3, with D possibly being TRBD2 (6 bases). Germline V gene lookup returns CDR1 MNHEY and CDR2 SMNVEV (reference sequence). This CDR3 is built from 14 residues. Trimming shortened V by 4 bases and J by 10 bases, and 18 bases separated the two germline ends. The CDR3 loop is CASSSGRMAWAQYF. The CDR3 nucleotides read TGTGCCAGCAGTTCGGGGAGGATGGCATGGGCGCAGTATTTT.

With regard to this clone: A junction end diverges from the germline sequence, so it may reflect a read error. The chain couples TRBV19 to TRBJ2-7; 11 bases are shared with TRBD1. CDR1 and CDR2 from the germline V gene are LNHDA and SQIVND (reference sequence). The CDR3 sequence is 18 residues long. The CDR3 nucleotides read TGTGCCAGTAGCATAGAGGGGACAGGGGGTTATGCCCTGTACGAGCAGTACTTC. This translates into CASSIEGTGGYALYEQYF.

This clone was observed a few times. This sequence joins TRBV29-1 and TRBJ1-4, with 8 bases identical to TRBD1. The CDR3 is made up of 13 amino acids. Germline lookup yields CDR1 SQVTM and CDR2 ANQGSEA. V was clipped by 5 bases and J by 8 bases; unmatched bases: 7. Here the CDR3 reads CSVQTGEMEKLFF. The CDR3 region has the DNA TGCAGCGTTCAGACAGGGGAAATGGAAAAACTGTTTTTT.

The chain joins TRBV30 to TRBJ2-2; 9 bases line up with TRBD1. The CDR3 sequence is 12 residues long. After removal of 7 bases from V and 6 bases from J, the junction contained 3 bases not matched to a gene. From germline, CDR1 is GTSNPN and CDR2 SVGIG (reference sequence). CDR3 region: CALRQGAGELFF. CDR3 in DNA: TGTGCCTTGAGACAGGGGGCCGGGGAGCTGTTTTTT. The full variable domain, with the rest looked up from reference TRBV30 and TRBJ2-2, is SQTIHQWPATLVQPVGSPLSLECTVEGTSNPNLYWYRQAAGRGLQLLFYSVGIGQISSEVPQNLSASRPQDRQFILSSKKLLLSDSGFYLCALRQGAGELFFGEGSRLTVL.

The chain is built from TRBV2 and TRBJ2-1; D is unresolved. The CDR3 sequence is 13 residues long. V was shortened by 2 bases and J by 8 bases, with 10 bases between the two germline ends. Germline V gene lookup returns CDR1 SNHLY and CDR2 FYNNEI. Written as DNA, the CDR3 is TGTGCCAGCAGTGAATCACATGCGGATGAGCAGTTCTTC. This sequence encodes CASSESHADEQFF. Full variable domain (remainder filled in from reference TRBV2 and TRBJ2-1): EPEVTQTPSHQVTQMGQEVILRCVPISNHLYFYWYRQILGQKVEFLVSFYNNEISEKSEIFDDQFSVERPDGSNFTLKIRSTKLEDSAMYFCASSESHADEQFFGPGTRLTVL.

This rearrangement joins TRBV4-1 to TRBJ1-1; 7 bases are a match to TRBD1. With V trimmed by 3 bases and J by 0 bases, 13 bases remained unmatched. The CDR3 has 18 amino acids. Germline V gives CDR1 MGHRA, CDR2 YSYEKL. The CDR3 loop reads CASSHPQVPTGVNTEAFF. CDR3 DNA: TGCGCCAGCAGCCACCCCCAGGTGCCCACAGGGGTGAACACTGAAGCTTTCTTT.

The CDR3 region has the DNA TGTGCCAGCAGAGGGGGCGACAGGGTGATCCCCTACGAGCAGTACTTC. It codes for CASRGGDRVIPYEQYF. The V call is TRBV27, the J call TRBJ2-7, with 7 bases aligning to TRBD1. Per the germline V gene, CDR1 is MNHEY and CDR2 is SMNVEV (reference sequence). Trimming at V came to 6 bases and at J to 2 bases, leaving 13 bases not matched to a gene. The CDR3 consists of 16 residues.

The gene calls are TRBV6-5 and TRBJ2-7; TRBD1 matches at 7 bases. Germline CDR1 reads MNHEY; CDR2 reads SVGAGI. V was pared by 5 bases and J by 4 bases, with 8 bases of the junction left unmatched. The length of the CDR3 is 14 residues. The CDR3 protein is CASSHGTVFYEQYF. Written as DNA, the CDR3 is TGTGCCAGCAGTCATGGGACAGTTTTTTACGAGCAGTACTTC.